A single sample gave rise to the 2 T cell receptor beta chains below, sequenced in a study of control samples from healthy donors and cancer patients. Some clones are missing from TCRdb's copy, which holds only in-frame ones; the method was immunoSEQ multiplex PCR. The repertoire has 78,000 or so clones, approximately 90% of them found once; the top ten carry 5.7%. Sequencing was performed on blood. The receptors were sampled from a woman aged 45-65 years in good health.

The rearrangement joins TRBV14 to TRBJ1-2, with D possibly being TRBD1 (5 bases). Germline V gene data show CDR1 as SGHDN and CDR2 as FVKESK. V lost 1 base to trimming and J lost 7 bases, with 13 bases between them. The length of the CDR3 is 14 residues. For the CDR3, the DNA is TGTGCCAGCAGCCAAGGAGGCAGGGAGTTTGGCTACACCTTC. Amino acids: CASSQGGREFGYTF.

Comment on this clone: The same CDR3 can be traced to other DNA sequences in this sample. V gene TRBV5-1 combines with J gene TRBJ1-1, with D unresolved. Germline values: CDR1 SGHRS, CDR2 YFSETQ. Trimming removed 0 bases at V and 3 bases at J, with 6 bases between. CDR3 size: 13 residues. The CDR3 protein is CASSLEWDTEAFF. The CDR3 nucleotides read TGCGCCAGCAGCTTGGAATGGGACACTGAAGCTTTCTTT.